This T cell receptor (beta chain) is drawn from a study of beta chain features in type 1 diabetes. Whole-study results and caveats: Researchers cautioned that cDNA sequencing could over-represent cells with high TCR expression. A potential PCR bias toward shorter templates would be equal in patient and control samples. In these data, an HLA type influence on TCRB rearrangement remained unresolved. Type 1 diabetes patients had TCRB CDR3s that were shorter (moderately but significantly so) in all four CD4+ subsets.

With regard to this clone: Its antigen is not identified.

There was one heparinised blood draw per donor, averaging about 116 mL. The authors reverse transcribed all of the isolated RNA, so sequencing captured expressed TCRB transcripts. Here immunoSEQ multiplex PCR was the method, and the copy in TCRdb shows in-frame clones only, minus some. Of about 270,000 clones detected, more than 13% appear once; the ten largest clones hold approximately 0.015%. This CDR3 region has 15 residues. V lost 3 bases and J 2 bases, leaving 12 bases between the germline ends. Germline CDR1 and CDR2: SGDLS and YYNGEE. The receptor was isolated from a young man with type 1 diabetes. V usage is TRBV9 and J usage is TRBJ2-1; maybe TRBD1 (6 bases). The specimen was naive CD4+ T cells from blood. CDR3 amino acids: CASSGPGQTYNEQFF. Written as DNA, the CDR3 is TGTGCCAGCAGCGGACCGGGACAAACCTACAATGAGCAGTTCTTC.